The 27 T cell receptor beta chains reported below all come from one sample, sequenced in a study (dated by TCRdb to about 2015). The library was produced with 5' RACE. Sequencing used an Illumina MiSeq. The raw public data were reprocessed by TCRdb itself: fastp quality trimming at Q25, MiXCR clonotype calling, in-frame beta chains only. CDR3 protein duplicates are merged, each entry listing the most common genes and DNA. This sample comprises 9,400 or so distinct CDR3 sequences, 15% to 20% of them detected only once. 3% to 4% of the sample lies in the top ten. Sequencing was carried out using memory CD4+ T cells sorted from blood. This sample's cell subset or site label indicates: memory CD4+ T cells, CD4+CD45RO+CD25-. These receptors were obtained from a female donor with breast cancer.

By its share, this clonotype is medium-sized. This chain links TRBV29-1 with TRBJ1-4; 9 nucleotides line up with TRBD1. Unmatched junction bases numbered 6, after V lost 6 bases and J lost 7 bases. Germline V gene sequence: CDR1 SQVTM, CDR2 ANQGSEA. The CDR3 length is 13 residues. The CDR3 reads CSVNRGLGEKLFF. CDR3 in DNA: TGCAGCGTCAACAGGGGGCTTGGTGAAAAACTGTTTTTT.

Remarks on this clonotype: A read error is possible here, since a much larger clone lies one base away. This chain links TRBV12-3 or TRBV12-4 with TRBJ2-2; D unresolved. Deletions cut 8 bases from V and 4 bases from J, with 11 bases between. The CDR3 length is 13 residues. The CDR3 loop reads CASGISSTGELFF. The CDR3 DNA is TGTGCCAGCGGAATTTCTAGCACCGGGGAGCTGTTTTTT.

This clonotype has more than one count but fewer than ten. This could be a read error, since a much larger clone is one nucleotide away. This chain joins TRBV7-9 and TRBJ1-1; perhaps TRBD1 as D (5 bases). CDR3 length equals 11 residues. Germline CDR1 and CDR2: SEHNR and FQNEAQ (reference sequence). V dropped 5 bases and J dropped 8 bases, with 9 bases sitting between them. This CDR3 is CASSGRGEAFF. The CDR3 coding sequence is TGTGCCAGCAGCGGAAGGGGAGAAGCTTTCTTT.

This clonotype qualifies as medium-sized. This chain links TRBV29-1 with TRBJ2-3, with TRBD2 matching 7 bases. Germline CDR1 is SQVTM and CDR2 is ANQGSEA. With V trimmed by 8 bases and J by 1 base, 9 bases remained unmatched. The CDR3 totals 14 residues. As DNA, the CDR3 is TGCAGCCTCGAAAAGGGAGGGGGCACAGATACGCAGTATTTT. Residues: CSLEKGGGTDTQYF.

This clonotype was observed at least ten times. This chain joins TRBV4-1 and TRBJ1-5; D may be TRBD1 (6 bases). The CDR3 is 14 residues long. Germline V lookup: CDR1 MGHRA, CDR2 YSYEKL. Trimming took off 5 bases at V and 7 bases at J, with 15 bases between the two ends. This CDR3 reads CASSNLQGEQPQHF. CDR3 DNA: TGCGCCAGCAGCAACTTACAGGGTGAACAGCCCCAGCATTTT.

The chain recombines TRBV7-2 with TRBJ1-1, with D perhaps TRBD1 (5 bases). From germline, CDR1 is SGHTA and CDR2 FQGNSA. Trimming stripped 3 bases from V and 6 bases from J, with 11 bases between. The CDR3 contains 13 residues. The CDR3 sequence is CASSFQGGAEAFF. In DNA, the CDR3 is TGTGCCAGCAGCTTCCAAGGAGGGGCTGAAGCTTTCTTT.

This clonotype counts as medium-sized (0.01 to 0.1%). The chain couples TRBV5-1 to TRBJ1-2; D is possibly TRBD1 (6 bases). The germline V and J ends were trimmed by 2 bases and 2 bases, with 10 bases remaining between them. Looked up from germline, CDR1 is SGHRS and CDR2 is YFSETQ. CDR3 length: 14 residues. CDR3 in DNA: TGCGCCAGCAGCTTTGACAGGACGAACTATGGCTACACCTTC. Its translation: CASSFDRTNYGYTF.

Relative to its sample, this clonotype is medium-sized. V and J are TRBV7-2 and TRBJ1-1; 10 bases fit TRBD1. CDR3 length: 16 amino acids. Germline V gives CDR1 SGHTA, CDR2 FQGNSA. The ends lost 2 bases at V and 4 bases at J; junction bases unmatched: 7. The CDR3 loop reads CASSLTRDRGRTEAFF. The CDR3 DNA reads TGTGCCAGCAGCTTAACCCGGGACAGGGGACGCACTGAAGCTTTCTTT.

This clonotype is judged medium-sized. Relative to the germline gene, one junction end is altered; a read error may explain this. The rearrangement links TRBV24-1 to TRBJ1-3; TRBD1 is a possible D gene (5 bases). The germline V gene encodes CDR1 KGHDR and CDR2 SFDVKD. CDR3 size: 13 residues. CDR3 sequence reads: CATSDGRQGPLSF. As DNA, the CDR3 is TGTGCCACCAGTGATGGGCGTCAGGGACCTCTGAGCTTT.

This clonotype was found many times. The rearrangement uses TRBV5-1 and TRBJ1-1, with D maybe TRBD1 (5 bases). Trimming pared 5 bases from V and 1 base from J, leaving 9 bases between. The germline V gene has CDR1 SGHRS and CDR2 YFSETQ. The CDR3 is made up of 13 amino acids. CDR3 in amino acids: CASRRGTNTEAFF. CDR3 in DNA: TGCGCCAGCAGGAGGGGAACGAACACTGAAGCTTTCTTT.

By share, this clonotype ranks as medium-sized (0.01 to 0.1%). This sequence joins TRBV5-1 and TRBJ2-2; D may match TRBD1 or TRBD2 (6 bases each). The germline V gene encodes CDR1 SGHRS and CDR2 YFSETQ. This CDR3 region has 14 residues. Between the trimmed V and J ends, which lost 1 base and 6 bases, there was a span of 10 bases. The CDR3 DNA is TGCGCCAGCAGCTTGAACGGGGGCCCCGGGGAGCTGTTTTTT. It translates to CASSLNGGPGELFF. Supplemented by reference TRBV5-1 and TRBJ2-2, the full variable domain reads KAGVTQTPRYLIKTRGQQVTLSCSPISGHRSVSWYQQTPGQGLQFLFEYFSETQRNKGNFPGRFSGRQFSNSRSEMNVSTLELGDSALYLCASSLNGGPGELFFGEGSRLTVL.

This clonotype was seen ten or more times. V is TRBV14 and J is TRBJ1-2; D is perhaps TRBD1 (5 bases). Trimming removed 3 bases from V and 8 bases from J, with 13 bases in between. The CDR3 is made up of 13 amino acids. Germline assignment: CDR1 SGHDN and CDR2 FVKESK. CDR3 protein: CASSQQGGRGYTF. The CDR3 DNA reads as TGTGCCAGCAGCCAGCAGGGAGGTCGCGGCTACACCTTC.

This clonotype appeared a few times. A much larger clone differs by one base, so this may be a read error. The chain recombines TRBV6-2 or TRBV6-3 with TRBJ2-2, with 9 nucleotides matching TRBD2. The CDR3 consists of 21 residues. The J segment lost 0 bases and the V segment lost 7 bases, leaving 21 bases of the junction unmatched. Germline CDR1 and CDR2: MNHEY and SVGEGT. CDR3 amino acids: CASNELTGMIGTSPNTGELFF. The CDR3 DNA sequence: TGTGCCAGCAACGAGCTCACAGGTATGATCGGGACTAGCCCGAACACCGGGGAGCTGTTTTTT.

With respect to this clonotype: The CDR3 carries no conserved terminal phenylalanine or tryptophan, so it likely arises from a read error. V is TRBV6-2 or TRBV6-3 and J is TRBJ2-1, with 9 bases that match TRBD1. Losses at the gene ends were 8 bases for V and 6 bases for J; bases not matched to a gene: 5. CDR3 length equals 13 residues. Per the germline V gene, CDR1 is MNHEY and CDR2 is SVGEGT. The CDR3 reads CASLQGAFNEQFC. CDR3 sequence (DNA): TGTGCCAGCCTACAGGGGGCGTTCAATGAGCAGTTCTGC.

This clonotype qualifies as medium-sized. The CDR3 DNA sequence: TGCGCCAGCAGAGTGGGGACTATTTCCTACGAGCAGTACTTC. Protein product: CASRVGTISYEQYF. V and J are TRBV5-1 and TRBJ2-7; 7 nucleotides line up with TRBD2. V lost 5 bases to trimming and J lost 1 base; unmatched junction nucleotides: 6. The CDR3 has 14 amino acids. Germline V gene data show CDR1 as SGHRS and CDR2 as YFSETQ.

A remark on this clonotype: An end of the junction does not agree with germline; a read error may underlie this. The chain employs TRBV6-1 and TRBJ1-1; 8 positions agree with TRBD1. The CDR3 has 14 amino acids. Germline assignment: CDR1 MNHNS and CDR2 SASEGT. The CDR3 reads CASSEQGVSTGACF. The CDR3 DNA follows: TGTGCCAGCAGCGAACAGGGGGTTAGCACTGGAGCTTGCTTT.

This clonotype came up many times. The chain uses TRBV7-2 and TRBJ2-1; TRBD2 matches at 8 bases. The CDR3 extends over 15 amino acids. The V segment lost 3 bases and the J segment 8 bases; nucleotides outside the gene matches: 9. In germline, CDR1 is SGHTA, CDR2 FQGNSA. CDR3 in amino acids: CASSFRGGRFDEQFF. CDR3 bases: TGTGCCAGCAGCTTTCGGGGCGGGAGGTTTGATGAGCAGTTCTTC.

The chain links TRBV11-2 to TRBJ2-5; 7 nucleotides line up with TRBD1. This CDR3 is built from 14 residues. V was clipped by 1 base and J by 6 bases; unmatched bases: 5. CDR1 is SGHAT and CDR2 is FQNNGV in the germline V gene. The CDR3 here is CASSLVGGGKTQYF. In DNA form, the CDR3 reads TGTGCCAGCAGCTTAGTAGGGGGCGGAAAGACCCAGTACTTC.

This clonotype has only one observation. The chain carries TRBV5-1 and TRBJ2-3; D remains ambiguous. The CDR3 spans 13 residues. Deletions cut 3 bases from V and 3 bases from J, with 8 bases between. CDR1 and CDR2 (germline): SGHRS, YFSETQ. The CDR3 sequence: CASSSMGTDTQYF. As DNA, the CDR3 is TGCGCCAGCAGCTCCATGGGGACAGATACGCAGTATTTT.

The genes are TRBV7-2 and TRBJ2-3; 7 nucleotides line up with TRBD1. The CDR3 has 14 amino acids. Germline V gene sequence: CDR1 SGHTA, CDR2 FQGNSA. The V and J ends lost 6 bases and 2 bases, in that order; junction bases with no gene match: 5. The CDR3 region is CASRPTGNTDTQYF. CDR3 bases: TGTGCCAGCAGACCGACAGGGAACACAGATACGCAGTATTTT.

This clonotype has only a few counts. A much larger clone differs from this one at a single base, so this may be a read error. V and J are TRBV7-2 and TRBJ1-1, with a possible D match to TRBD1 (5 bases). Germline V gene lookup returns CDR1 SGHTA and CDR2 FQGNSA. CDR3 length: 15 residues. The CDR3 reads CASSLATALGTEACF. The DNA of the CDR3 is TGTGCCAGCAGCTTAGCCACAGCACTCGGGACTGAAGCTTGCTTT.

For this clonotype: This may be a read error: a much more frequent sequence differs by one nucleotide. The gene calls are TRBV27 and TRBJ1-4; D is undetermined. CDR3 length: 13 residues. CDR1 MNHEY and CDR2 SMNVEV come from the germline V gene (reference sequence). CDR3 nucleotide sequence: TGTGCCAGCAGCCTAAATCGATATGAAGAACTGTTTTTT. As protein: CASSLNRYEELFF.

This clonotype appeared many times. The chain employs TRBV28 and TRBJ2-2; the match to TRBD2 covers 14 bases. After removal of 5 bases from V and 4 bases from J, the junction contained 15 bases not matched to a gene. From germline, CDR1 is MDHEN and CDR2 SYDVKM. The CDR3 extends over 20 amino acids. In nucleotides, the CDR3 is TGTGCCAGCAGTCGGTGGACTAGCGGGAGGAAAAAAAACGGCACCGGGGAGCTGTTTTTT. It specifies CASSRWTSGRKKNGTGELFF.

This clonotype rates as medium-sized (0.01 to 0.1%). The chain employs TRBV6-2 or TRBV6-3 and TRBJ1-5; the D gene is possibly TRBD1 (5 bases). This CDR3 has 15 amino acids. Germline V gene lookup returns CDR1 MNHEY and CDR2 SVGEGT. Trimming took 6 bases from V and 7 from J, leaving 19 bases between them. For the CDR3, the DNA is TGTGCCAGCAGGCAGGGAGAGGGGATGGGACAGCCCCAGCATTTT. Its translation is CASRQGEGMGQPQHF.

This clonotype was counted ten times or more. The chain links TRBV7-9 to TRBJ2-2; tentatively, D is TRBD1 (6 bases). The CDR3 covers 13 residues. CDR1 is SEHNR and CDR2 is FQNEAQ in the germline V gene (reference sequence). V was trimmed by 4 bases and J by 4 bases, leaving 7 bases between them. CDR3 nucleotide sequence: TGTGCCAGCAGCTCGACAGGCACCGGGGAGCTGTTTTTT. Its translation is CASSSTGTGELFF.

This clonotype was counted only a few times. One base away lies a much larger clone, so this may be a sequencing read error. The chain recombines TRBV20-1 with TRBJ2-5; D is perhaps TRBD1 or TRBD2 (5 bases each). Germline loops: CDR1 DFQATT, CDR2 SNEGSKA (reference sequence). The CDR3 loop spans 13 amino acids. The CDR3 DNA follows: TGCAGGGCTAGAGTCTGGGGGCAAGAGACCCAGTACTTC. It codes for CRARVWGQETQYF.

By its share, this clonotype is medium-sized. The chain is built from TRBV5-1 and TRBJ1-2; D is perhaps TRBD1 (6 bases). The CDR3 consists of 15 residues. Germline-derived CDR1 and CDR2 are SGHRS and YFSETQ. Trimming left V 1 base short and J 4 bases short, with 14 bases between. The CDR3 is CASSLTTTGFYGYTF. The CDR3 coding sequence is TGCGCCAGCAGCTTGACGACCACAGGGTTCTATGGCTACACCTTC.